A single sample gave rise to the 29 T cell receptor beta chains below, sequenced in a study of T cell repertoires in cytomegalovirus infection. A single record per CDR3 protein comes from TCRdb applying MiXCR to the reads. The sample consists of more than 500,000 distinct CDR3 sequences, 16% of them appearing once. Sequenced input: CD8+ T cells from PBMCs. The receptors were gathered from a human donor in good health (CMV status not recorded). Some clones in this sample may be carry-over from other donors' samples.

This rearrangement joins TRBV20-1 to TRBJ1-2, with no clear D. V shed 1 base and J shed 7 bases, with 13 bases lying between them. Germline CDR1 reads DFQATT; CDR2 reads SNEGSKA (reference sequence). The CDR3 extends over 13 amino acids. CDR3 region: CSARGRTLRGYTF. CDR3 DNA sequence: TGCAGTGCTAGAGGGAGGACCCTCCGTGGCTACACCTTC.

This clonotype was detected many times. J is TRBJ2-1 and V is TRBV7-9, with 9 bases matching TRBD1. Unmatched junction bases numbered 13, after V lost 5 bases and J lost 8 bases. The CDR3 length is 16 residues. Germline lookup yields CDR1 SEHNR and CDR2 FQNEAQ (reference sequence). The chain's CDR3 is CASSGKRGQGRHEQFF. In nucleotides, the CDR3 is TGTGCCAGCAGCGGCAAGCGGGGACAGGGTAGGCATGAGCAGTTCTTC.

This clonotype was counted ten times or more. This chain joins TRBV4-1 and TRBJ2-1; tentative D call: TRBD1 (6 bases). V was pared by 3 bases and J by 8 bases, with 11 bases between. Germline-derived CDR1 and CDR2 are MGHRA and YSYEKL. The CDR3 spans 13 residues. The CDR3 is CASSQEQGDEQFF. CDR3 DNA: TGCGCCAGCAGCCAGGAACAGGGCGATGAGCAGTTCTTC.

V gene TRBV4-1 combines with J gene TRBJ1-2, with D perhaps TRBD1 (6 bases). This CDR3 has 14 amino acids. Looked up from germline, CDR1 is MGHRA and CDR2 is YSYEKL. Between the trimmed V and J ends, which lost 2 bases and 7 bases, there was a span of 14 bases. In DNA, the CDR3 is TGCGCCAGCAGCCAAAAACAGGGTATCGGTGGCTACACCTTC. It yields the protein CASSQKQGIGGYTF.

This chain links TRBV24-1 with TRBJ2-1; 9 bases are shared with TRBD2. This CDR3 contains 15 residues. Trimming removed 3 bases from V and 3 bases from J; junction bases left unmatched: 2. Germline V gives CDR1 KGHDR, CDR2 SFDVKD. Here the CDR3 DNA reads TGTGCCACCAGTGATATTAGCGGGGGCTACAATGAGCAGTTCTTC. This gives the protein CATSDISGGYNEQFF.

This rearrangement joins TRBV6-2 or TRBV6-3 to TRBJ1-5, with 11 bases aligning to TRBD1. With 5 bases clipped from V and 7 bases from J, the junction kept 7 bases outside the gene matches. CDR3 length equals 15 residues. Germline CDR1 and CDR2: MNHEY and SVGEGT. The CDR3 spells CASSKDRGRRQPQHF. The CDR3 DNA follows: TGTGCCAGCAGTAAGGACAGGGGGCGAAGACAGCCCCAGCATTTT.

This clonotype was picked up many times. The rearrangement joins TRBV28 to TRBJ1-1, with D uncertain. V shed 5 bases and J shed 6 bases, with 16 bases lying between them. CDR3 length: 14 amino acids. CDR1 MDHEN and CDR2 SYDVKM come from the germline V gene. As DNA, the CDR3 is TGTGCCAGCAGTCCATATTCCGGAGCCCCTGAAGCTTTCTTT. Encoded protein: CASSPYSGAPEAFF.

In its sample, this clonotype was seen many times. The chain carries TRBV27 and TRBJ2-7; a weak D match, TRBD1 (6 bases). The CDR3 is 18 residues long. V was shortened by 5 bases and J by 2 bases, with 25 bases between the two germline ends. Per the germline V gene, CDR1 is MNHEY and CDR2 is SMNVEV (reference sequence). The CDR3 sequence is CASSLTPPEQGFAYEQYF. DNA for the CDR3: TGTGCCAGCAGTCTCACCCCCCCCGAACAGGGCTTTGCCTACGAGCAGTACTTC.

In this sample, this clonotype turned up many times. The rearrangement links TRBV28 to TRBJ2-1; the D is unclear. V was cut by 4 bases and J by 4 bases, with 2 bases left in between. This CDR3 has 11 amino acids. The germline V gene has CDR1 MDHEN and CDR2 SYDVKM. CDR3 sequence (DNA): TGTGCCAGCAGTTGGTACAATGAGCAGTTCTTC. Amino acids: CASSWYNEQFF.

This rearrangement joins TRBV20-1 to TRBJ1-4; D possibly corresponds to TRBD1 (5 bases). This CDR3 is 13 amino acids long. The germline gives CDR1 DFQATT, CDR2 SNEGSKA (reference sequence). The V end was cut by 0 bases, the J end by 7 bases, with 9 bases between. This CDR3 reads CSARDREGEKLFF. The CDR3 DNA follows: TGCAGTGCTAGAGACAGGGAGGGTGAAAAACTGTTTTTT.

This clonotype came up a few times. The chain joins TRBV20-1 to TRBJ1-3; no clear D gene. Germline V gene data show CDR1 as DFQATT and CDR2 as SNEGSKA (reference sequence). V gave up 3 bases and J gave up 5 bases, with 8 bases separating them. This CDR3 comprises 12 residues. The CDR3 reads CSARPDRNTIYF. The CDR3 DNA sequence: TGCAGTGCTAGGCCCGATAGAAACACCATATATTTT.

The V gene is TRBV27, the J gene TRBJ2-1; D may match TRBD1 or TRBD2 (5 bases each). With 6 bases removed from V and 4 bases from J, the gap between germline ends came to 16 bases. CDR1 and CDR2 (germline): MNHEY, SMNVEV (reference sequence). The CDR3 covers 15 residues. CDR3 nucleotides: TGTGCCAGCAGCCACTCCGGGACGGCTTACAATGAGCAGTTCTTC. This translates into CASSHSGTAYNEQFF.

In its sample, this clonotype was seen many times. The V and J genes are TRBV28 and TRBJ2-5; 10 bases align to TRBD2. This CDR3 contains 15 residues. The J segment lost 3 bases and the V segment lost 4 bases, leaving 5 bases of the junction unmatched. In germline, CDR1 is MDHEN, CDR2 SYDVKM. The DNA of the CDR3 is TGTGCCAGCAGTTATCTAGCGGGAGCGGAAGAGACCCAGTACTTC. It yields the protein CASSYLAGAEETQYF.

As regards this clonotype: A read error may be the cause here, since a much bigger clone is one base away. The V and J genes are TRBV2 and TRBJ2-2; 8 bases align to TRBD2. The V and J ends lost 4 bases and 2 bases, in that order; junction bases with no gene match: 6. Per germline, CDR1 SNHLY and CDR2 FYNNEI. The CDR3 has 16 amino acids. CDR3 residues: CASSVDSGANTGELFF. The CDR3 DNA reads TGTGCCAGCAGTGTAGATAGCGGGGCTAACACCGGGGAGCTGTTTTTT.

On this clonotype: A much bigger clone sits one base away, suggesting this may be a read error. J is TRBJ2-7 and V is TRBV6-5; D is uncertain. V dropped 2 bases and J dropped 0 bases, with 5 bases sitting between them. The germline V gene encodes CDR1 MNHEY and CDR2 SVGAGI. The CDR3 contains 13 residues. The chain's CDR3 is CASSYTVSYEQYF. The CDR3 nucleotides read TGTGCCAGCAGTTACACGGTCTCCTACGAGCAGTACTTC.

This clonotype was observed many times. V gene TRBV7-2 combines with J gene TRBJ1-2, with D possibly being TRBD1 (5 bases). Per germline, CDR1 SGHTA and CDR2 FQGNSA. The V end lost 4 bases, the J end lost 2 bases, and 17 bases lay between the germline ends. The CDR3 runs 16 residues. The CDR3 DNA reads TGTGCCAGCAGCTCGGGTGGGGCGGGCGTAAACTATGGCTACACCTTC. Translated: CASSSGGAGVNYGYTF.

This clonotype was seen many times. This chain connects TRBV7-9 to TRBJ1-4; no clear D. From germline, CDR1 is SEHNR and CDR2 FQNEAQ (reference sequence). The CDR3 runs 16 residues. Trimming cost V 5 bases and J 4 bases, with 17 bases left between them. CDR3 in DNA: TGTGCCAGCAGCCGACGCGGGTATTGGGTTAATGAAAAACTGTTTTTT. It is translated as CASSRRGYWVNEKLFF.

V gene TRBV28 combines with J gene TRBJ2-7; D is perhaps TRBD2 (6 bases). The germline V gene encodes CDR1 MDHEN and CDR2 SYDVKM. V was cut by 3 bases and J by 5 bases, with 8 bases left in between. This CDR3 contains 12 residues. The CDR3 is CASSFSSDEQYF. The CDR3, as DNA: TGTGCCAGCAGTTTCTCTAGCGACGAGCAGTACTTC. The whole variable domain, filled in from reference TRBV28 and TRBJ2-7, reads DVKVTQSSRYLVKRTGEKVFLECVQDMDHENMFWYRQDPGLGLRLIYFSYDVKMKEKGDIPEGYSVSREKKERFSLILESASTNQTSMYLCASSFSSDEQYFGPGTRLTVT.

This clonotype was seen more than once but under ten times. V and J are TRBV20-1 and TRBJ1-2, with a tentative D call TRBD1 (6 bases). CDR1 is DFQATT, CDR2 SNEGSKA, per germline (reference sequence). The ends were cut back, 2 bases at V and 3 bases at J, with 22 bases in the middle. The CDR3 loop spans 17 amino acids. CDR3 nucleotides: TGCAGTGCTAGATATGTGAGACAGGCCGTTGCGGACTATGGCTACACCTTC. Protein product: CSARYVRQAVADYGYTF.

This clonotype was picked up many times. The V gene is TRBV7-9, the J gene TRBJ1-4; 10 bases align to TRBD1. Germline V lookup: CDR1 SEHNR, CDR2 FQNEAQ (reference sequence). The junction had 12 bases not matched to a gene; V was cut back by 6 bases and J by 5 bases. This CDR3 has 17 amino acids. Written as DNA, the CDR3 is TGTGCCAGCAGTCTCCTGTCGGGGGACAGGGGAAATGAAAAACTGTTTTTT. Protein sequence: CASSLLSGDRGNEKLFF.

Many counts were recorded for this clonotype. The rearrangement uses TRBV4-1 and TRBJ1-6, with 11 bases fitting TRBD1. CDR1 and CDR2 (germline): MGHRA, YSYEKL. The CDR3 contains 16 residues. V trimming: 3 bases; J trimming: 7 bases; junction bases outside the gene matches: 5. The CDR3 loop is CASSHGQGAGNSPLHF. The CDR3 DNA reads as TGCGCCAGCAGCCACGGACAGGGGGCTGGGAATTCACCCCTCCACTTT.

This chain links TRBV10-3 with TRBJ1-3, with D uncertain. The germline V and J ends were trimmed by 0 bases and 4 bases, with 13 bases remaining between them. CDR1 is ENHRY, CDR2 SYGVKD, per germline. The CDR3 is 16 amino acids. The CDR3 DNA sequence: TGTGCCATCAGTGAGTCGATTCCGGTGGGAGGAAACACCATATATTTT. It encodes CAISESIPVGGNTIYF.

As for this clonotype: This may stem from a read error, because a much larger clone lies one nucleotide away. This sequence joins TRBV6-5 and TRBJ2-7; a weak D match, TRBD1 (6 bases). The CDR3 runs to 15 residues. The germline V gene has CDR1 MNHEY and CDR2 SVGAGI. V dropped 5 bases and J dropped 7 bases, with 21 bases sitting between them. CDR3 sequence (DNA): TGTGCCAGCAGTCAACAGGGTTACAACCTGAGGGAGCAGTACTTC. Residues: CASSQQGYNLREQYF.

A few counts support this clonotype. The chain combines TRBV7-6 with TRBJ2-1; 7 positions match TRBD2. Germline CDR1 and CDR2: SGHVS and FNYEAQ. Germline trimming cut 0 bases from V and 4 bases from J; bases unmatched to any gene: 3. The length of the CDR3 is 15 residues. The CDR3 is CASSLASGEYNEQFF. In DNA, the CDR3 is TGTGCCAGCAGCTTAGCCAGCGGGGAATACAATGAGCAGTTCTTC.

This clonotype came up many times. This sequence joins TRBV6-1 and TRBJ2-2; unclear D gene. Germline V gives CDR1 MNHNS, CDR2 SASEGT. The V gene lost 3 bases and the J gene lost 1 base, with 9 bases spanning the gap. This CDR3 contains 15 residues. The CDR3 spells CASSDGFWNTGELFF. DNA of the CDR3: TGTGCCAGCAGTGACGGGTTTTGGAACACCGGGGAGCTGTTTTTT.

There are a few counts of this clonotype. The chain joins TRBV30 to TRBJ1-2; no clear D. Germline V CDR1 and CDR2: GTSNPN, SVGIG (reference sequence). V was pared by 1 base and J by 9 bases, with 21 bases between. The CDR3 runs to 15 residues. CDR3 nucleotide sequence: TGTGCCTGGAGTGGAATTACCACGGAAGGCCTGCGCTACACCTTC. Its protein product is CAWSGITTEGLRYTF. The complete variable domain, with remaining parts taken from reference TRBV30 and TRBJ1-2, reads SQTIHQWPATLVQPVGSPLSLECTVEGTSNPNLYWYRQAAGRGLQLLFYSVGIGQISSEVPQNLSASRPQDRQFILSSKKLLLSDSGFYLCAWSGITTEGLRYTFGSGTRLTVV.

Only a few counts were recorded for this clonotype. The chain couples TRBV27 to TRBJ2-2; D gene ambiguous. The CDR3 totals 14 residues. Germline V CDR1 and CDR2: MNHEY, SMNVEV (reference sequence). V lost 7 bases and J lost 6, with 15 bases in between. The CDR3, as DNA: TGTGCCAGCACCCCAAGAGGACGGCCCGGGGAGCTGTTTTTT. It is translated as CASTPRGRPGELFF.

The V gene is TRBV27, the J gene TRBJ1-6; D gene ambiguous. The CDR3 sequence is 15 residues long. The germline gives CDR1 MNHEY, CDR2 SMNVEV (reference sequence). The V gene lost 2 bases and the J gene lost 2 bases, with 7 bases spanning the gap. DNA for the CDR3: TGTGCCAGCAGTTTAACGTGGCCCTATAATTCACCCCTCCACTTT. Translated: CASSLTWPYNSPLHF.

A note on this clonotype: No conserved phenylalanine or tryptophan ends this CDR3, so it is likely a read error. The chain carries TRBV19 and TRBJ2-1, with 8 bases aligning to TRBD2. V dropped 10 bases and J dropped 2; count of bases not matched to a gene: 10. There are 15 residues in the CDR3. The V gene's germline CDR1 is LNHDA and CDR2 SQIVND (reference sequence). Written as DNA, the CDR3 is TGTGCCACCGGACTAGCCCACACGACCTACAATGAGCAGTTCATC. Encoded protein: CATGLAHTTYNEQFI.